This T cell receptor beta chain was captured by sequencing in a study of naive and memory T cell subsets. Whole-blood samples were roughly 2.3 ml of peripheral blood from healthy adult volunteers. The CDR3 has 16 residues. Germline loops: CDR1 MNHEY, CDR2 SVGAGI. V lost 6 bases to trimming and J lost 4 bases, with 18 bases between them. This clonotype has at least ten counts. Blood and skin TCR RNA was reverse transcribed with alpha and beta constant primers. Four PCR rounds used nested alpha and beta constant region primers plus the SP2 primer. Each CDR3 protein is one row after TCRdb ran MiXCR on the 5' RACE reads. The repertoire holds 20,000 to 30,000 distinct CDR3 sequences, with roughly a quarter as singletons.

The receptor's source is a female donor in good health. The chain links TRBV6-5 to TRBJ2-2; D is possibly TRBD2 (5 bases). The CDR3 spells CASSVSPGMVTGELFF. The CDR3 nucleotides are TGTGCCAGCAGCGTTAGTCCGGGGATGGTCACCGGGGAGCTGTTTTTT.